This T cell receptor beta chain was captured by sequencing in a study of regulatory T cells in long-lasting Graves disease. Study as a whole: Antithyroid drug exposure in newly diagnosed Graves' patients had lasted under 3 months.

This CDR3 has 13 amino acids. CDR1 and CDR2 from the germline V gene are DFQATT and SNEGSKA (reference sequence). J gave up 7 bases and V 5 bases, and 3 bases lay outside the gene matches. This clonotype appeared a few times. Its cognate antigen is unknown. This sample's time point: newly diagnosed GD, antithyroid drugs for less than 3 months. Generation of the TCR library employed RNA extracted from PBMCs. Study results and caveats: TRBV28, TRBJ1-2 and TRBJ2-5 were favored in persistent disease.

Assembly of TCR beta libraries relied on iRepertoire HTBI primers together with Arm-PCR of CDR3 regions. TCRdb recomputed calls from the multiplex PCR reads with MiXCR, one row per CDR3 protein. The table has roughly 560,000 distinct CDR3 sequences, around 12% seen once. These data also formed part of another study, on T cells in Graves' hyperthyroidism and ophthalmopathy.

V gene TRBV20-1 combines with J gene TRBJ1-6; 9 bases fit TRBD1. The TCR originated in a woman aged 30 to 39 with Graves disease. The sequences come from peripheral blood mononuclear cells (PBMCs), collected at new diagnosis, from a patient treated with antithyroid drugs. The CDR3 region is CSAFGQGNSPLHF. The CDR3, as DNA: TGCAGTGCTTTCGGACAGGGGAATTCACCCCTCCACTTT.